This entry describes one T cell receptor (beta chain). Its specificity is unknown. A junction boundary mismatches the germline segment, possibly from a read error. From the RT-PCR reads, TCRdb called clonotypes with MiXCR, one entry per CDR3 protein. Here the sample spans about 700,000 distinct CDR3 sequences, approximately 15% being singletons. The data were obtained in a study of response to subunit inactivated influenza vaccine. Germline-derived CDR1 and CDR2 are SEHNR and FQNEAQ (reference sequence). CDR3 length equals 14 residues. Findings and limits, study-wide: Each seasonal flu vaccination may recruit only limited new T cells, authors suggested.

The chain links TRBV7-9 to TRBJ2-3; D is possibly TRBD2 (5 bases). Sequenced here: PBMCs from blood, sampled less than 15 days before vaccination. This TCR was sampled from a man in his fifties or sixties who received an inactivated influenza vaccine. The CDR3 region has the DNA TGTGCCAGCAGCTTATCCTCTAGCACAAATACGCAGTATTTT. This gives the protein CASSLSSSTNTQYF.